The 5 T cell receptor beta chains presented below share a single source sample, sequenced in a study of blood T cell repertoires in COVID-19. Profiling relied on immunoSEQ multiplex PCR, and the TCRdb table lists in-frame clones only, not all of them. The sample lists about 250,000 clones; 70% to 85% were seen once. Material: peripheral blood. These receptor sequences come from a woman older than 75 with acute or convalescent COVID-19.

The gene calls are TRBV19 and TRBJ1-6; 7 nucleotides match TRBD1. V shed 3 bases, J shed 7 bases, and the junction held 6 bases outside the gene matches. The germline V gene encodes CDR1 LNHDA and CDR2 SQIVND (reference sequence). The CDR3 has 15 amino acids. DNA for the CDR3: TGTGCCAGTAGTATCTTGGGACAGCACAATTCACCCCTCCACTTT. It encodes CASSILGQHNSPLHF.

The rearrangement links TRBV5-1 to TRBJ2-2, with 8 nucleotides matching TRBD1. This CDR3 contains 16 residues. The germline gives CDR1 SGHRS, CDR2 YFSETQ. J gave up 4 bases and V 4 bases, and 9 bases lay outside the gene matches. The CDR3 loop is CASSPLTGVATGELFF. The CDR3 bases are TGCGCCAGCAGCCCACTGACAGGGGTTGCCACCGGGGAGCTGTTTTTT. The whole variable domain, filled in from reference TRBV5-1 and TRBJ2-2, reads KAGVTQTPRYLIKTRGQQVTLSCSPISGHRSVSWYQQTPGQGLQFLFEYFSETQRNKGNFPGRFSGRQFSNSRSEMNVSTLELGDSALYLCASSPLTGVATGELFFGEGSRLTVL.

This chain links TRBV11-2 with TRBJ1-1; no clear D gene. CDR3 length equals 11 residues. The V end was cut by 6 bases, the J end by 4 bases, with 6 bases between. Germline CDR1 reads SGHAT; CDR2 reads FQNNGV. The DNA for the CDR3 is TGTGCCAGCAGGGAGACCACTGAAGCTTTCTTT. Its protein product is CASRETTEAFF. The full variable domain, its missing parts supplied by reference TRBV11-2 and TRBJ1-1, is EAGVAQSPRYKIIEKRQSVAFWCNPISGHATLYWYQQILGQGPKLLIQFQNNGVVDDSQLPKDRFSAERLKGVDSTLKIQPAKLEDSAVYLCASRETTEAFFGQGTRLTVV.

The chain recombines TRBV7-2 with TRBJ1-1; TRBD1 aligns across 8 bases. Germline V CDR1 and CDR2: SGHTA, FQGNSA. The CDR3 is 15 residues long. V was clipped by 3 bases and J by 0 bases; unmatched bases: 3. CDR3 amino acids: CASSFTGGVNTEAFF. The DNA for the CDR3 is TGTGCCAGCAGCTTCACAGGGGGGGTGAACACTGAAGCTTTCTTT.

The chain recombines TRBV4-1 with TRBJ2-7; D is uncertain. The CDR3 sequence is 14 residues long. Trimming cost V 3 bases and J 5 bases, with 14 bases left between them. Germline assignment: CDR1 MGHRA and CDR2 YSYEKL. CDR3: CASSQGMAVDEQYF. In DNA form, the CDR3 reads TGCGCCAGCAGCCAGGGCATGGCTGTCGACGAGCAGTACTTC.